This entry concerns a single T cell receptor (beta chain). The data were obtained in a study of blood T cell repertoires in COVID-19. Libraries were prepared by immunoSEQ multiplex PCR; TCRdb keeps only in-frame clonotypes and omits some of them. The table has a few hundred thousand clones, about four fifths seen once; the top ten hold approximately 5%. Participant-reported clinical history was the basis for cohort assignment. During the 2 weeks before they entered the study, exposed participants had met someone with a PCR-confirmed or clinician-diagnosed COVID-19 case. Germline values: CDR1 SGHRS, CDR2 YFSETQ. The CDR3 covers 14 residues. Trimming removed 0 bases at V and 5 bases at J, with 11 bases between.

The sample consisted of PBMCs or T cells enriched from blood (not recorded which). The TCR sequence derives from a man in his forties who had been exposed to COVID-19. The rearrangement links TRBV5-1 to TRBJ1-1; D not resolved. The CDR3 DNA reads TGCGCCAGCAGCTTGGGACATTCGAATACTGAAGCTTTCTTT. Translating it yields CASSLGHSNTEAFF. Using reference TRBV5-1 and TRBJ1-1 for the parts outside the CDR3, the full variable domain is KAGVTQTPRYLIKTRGQQVTLSCSPISGHRSVSWYQQTPGQGLQFLFEYFSETQRNKGNFPGRFSGRQFSNSRSEMNVSTLELGDSALYLCASSLGHSNTEAFFGQGTRLTVV.